These 14 T cell receptor beta chains originate from one sample sequenced in a study of molecular identifiers for immune sequencing clone quantification. Each CDR3 protein is one row after TCRdb ran MiXCR on the PCR reads. Counted here are approximately 630,000 distinct CDR3 sequences, about 25% occurring once; the ten biggest clones make up about 0.73%. Sequences were obtained from naive CD8+ T cells from blood, with Jurkat cell RNA spiked in. Subset reported: FACS-sorted CD8+CD4-CCR7+CD45RA+ naive T cells. These receptors originate from a human donor in good health. Some libraries in this study had Jurkat cell RNA spiked in.

This clonotype was seen only a few times. The J gene is TRBJ2-3, the V gene TRBV6-1; D gene uncertain. Germline V gives CDR1 MNHNS, CDR2 SASEGT. The CDR3 extends over 15 amino acids. V was shortened by 2 bases and J by 0 bases, with 9 bases between the two germline ends. The CDR3 here is CASSEIGLSTDTQYF. The CDR3 DNA is TGTGCCAGCAGTGAAATTGGCCTAAGCACAGATACGCAGTATTTT.

This clonotype was recorded once. The chain links TRBV28 to TRBJ2-7; 10 nucleotides match TRBD1. The germline V gene has CDR1 MDHEN and CDR2 SYDVKM. The CDR3 covers 16 residues. After removal of 2 bases from V and 5 bases from J, the junction contained 9 bases not matched to a gene. The CDR3 loop is CASSLGTGASGHEQYF. The CDR3 DNA reads as TGTGCCAGCAGTTTAGGGACAGGGGCCAGCGGCCACGAGCAGTACTTC. Full variable domain (missing parts from reference TRBV28 and TRBJ2-7): DVKVTQSSRYLVKRTGEKVFLECVQDMDHENMFWYRQDPGLGLRLIYFSYDVKMKEKGDIPEGYSVSREKKERFSLILESASTNQTSMYLCASSLGTGASGHEQYFGPGTRLTVT.

Ten or more counts support this clonotype. The chain combines TRBV4-2 with TRBJ1-5; 10 positions match TRBD1. The CDR3 has 17 residues. The J segment lost 5 bases and the V segment lost 4 bases, leaving 11 bases of the junction unmatched. CDR1 is LGHNA and CDR2 is YNFKEQ in the germline V gene. CDR3 amino acids: CASSPTASGQGHQPQHF. CDR3 bases: TGTGCCAGCAGCCCAACAGCTTCGGGACAGGGGCATCAGCCCCAGCATTTT.

The chain has TRBV28 and TRBJ2-7; no definite D call. The CDR3 is 14 amino acids. V lost 6 bases, J lost 0 bases, and 12 bases lay in between. CDR1 is MDHEN and CDR2 is SYDVKM in the germline V gene. In DNA, the CDR3 is TGTGCCAGCAGGGGGTGGGCGAACTCCTACGAGCAGTACTTC. Its translation is CASRGWANSYEQYF.

This clonotype turned up a few times. The chain has TRBV7-9 and TRBJ1-1; TRBD1 agrees at 10 bases. Germline lookup yields CDR1 SEHNR and CDR2 FQNEAQ (reference sequence). Trimming cost V 11 bases and J 0 bases; bases outside gene matches: 3. The CDR3 spans 13 residues. CDR3 amino acids: CAGQGGLNTEAFF. CDR3 DNA sequence: TGTGCCGGACAGGGGGGACTGAACACTGAAGCTTTCTTT.

This clonotype was counted a single time. An end of the junction differs from the germline gene, which may be a read error. This chain connects TRBV2 to TRBJ2-6; 7 nucleotides agree with TRBD1. CDR3 length equals 13 residues. Looked up from germline, CDR1 is SNHLY and CDR2 is FYNNEI. As DNA, the CDR3 is TGTGCCACCACAGGGGTTGGGGCCAACGTCCTGCCTTTC. As protein: CATTGVGANVLPF.

This clonotype was seen repeatedly, ten times or more. V usage is TRBV7-2 and J usage is TRBJ2-7, with 12 bases fitting TRBD2. The CDR3 has 16 residues. V lost 4 bases to trimming and J lost 4 bases; unmatched junction nucleotides: 8. The germline V gene has CDR1 SGHTA and CDR2 FQGNSA. The CDR3 protein is CASSSSGLAGWYEQYF. As DNA, the CDR3 is TGTGCCAGCAGCTCCAGTGGACTAGCGGGGTGGTACGAGCAGTACTTC. Looking up the rest from reference TRBV7-2 and TRBJ2-7 gives the full variable domain: GAGVSQSPSNKVTEKGKDVELRCDPISGHTALYWYRQSLGQGLEFLIYFQGNSAPDKSGLPSDRFSAERTGGSVSTLTIQRTQQEDSAVYLCASSSSGLAGWYEQYFGPGTRLTVT.

Worth noting for this clonotype: The CDR3 does not end in the conserved phenylalanine or tryptophan, so this is likely a read error. The chain links TRBV5-1 to TRBJ2-1, with TRBD2 identical over 13 bases. Germline CDR1 is SGHRS and CDR2 is YFSETQ. The CDR3 is 17 amino acids. V trimming: 4 bases; J trimming: 4 bases; junction bases outside the gene matches: 8. In nucleotides, the CDR3 is TGCGCCAGCAGCGCCTGGACTAGCGGGAGCTTTTACAATGAGCAGTTCTGC. As protein: CASSAWTSGSFYNEQFC.

There are many counts of this clonotype. V and J are TRBV11-2 and TRBJ1-5, with 7 nucleotides matching TRBD1. The J segment lost 4 bases and the V segment lost 6 bases, leaving 9 bases of the junction unmatched. Germline values: CDR1 SGHAT, CDR2 FQNNGV. This CDR3 comprises 15 residues. This CDR3 reads CASSIPGQKNQPQHF. CDR3 nucleotide sequence: TGTGCCAGCAGTATACCGGGACAGAAAAATCAGCCCCAGCATTTT.

For this clonotype: A clone one base away is much larger, so this may be a read error. The CDR3 here is CARTSGLNSPLHF. CDR3 in DNA: TGTGCCCGCACCTCCGGTCTGAATTCACCCCTCCACTTT. The chain is built from TRBV6-2 or TRBV6-3 and TRBJ1-6, with D unresolved. The germline V gene encodes CDR1 MNHEY and CDR2 SVGEGT. V was shortened by 11 bases and J by 7 bases, with 15 bases between the two germline ends. This CDR3 contains 13 residues.

Regarding this clonotype: This is likely a read error, given that the CDR3 carries no conserved phenylalanine or tryptophan at its end. No DNA is shown, since the ends of the CDR3 on it are uncertain; the CDR3 is the one TCRdb lists. The chain joins TRBV30 to TRBJ1-1; TRBD1 reflects the table's D call only, with no check against the DNA. With termini counted, the CDR3 has 14 amino acids. The germline V gene encodes CDR1 GTSNPN and CDR2 SVGIG (reference sequence). CDR3: CAWSVGQGFTEAIY.

Comments on this clonotype: An end of the junction does not agree with germline; a read error may underlie this. V usage is TRBV7-7 and J usage is TRBJ2-7; D gene uncertain. The CDR3 contains 11 residues. Germline CDR1 reads SSHAT; CDR2 reads FNYEAQ (reference sequence). As DNA, the CDR3 is TGTGCTAGCAGCGCTGAATACGAGCAGTACTTC. It yields the protein CASSAEYEQYF.

Notes on this clonotype: This may stem from a read error, because a much larger clone lies one nucleotide away. The genes are TRBV28 and TRBJ1-2; D not resolved. There are 14 residues in the CDR3. The germline CDR1 and CDR2 sequences are MDHEN and SYDVKM. The CDR3 loop reads CARSLASGLYGYTF. The CDR3 DNA reads as TGTGCCCGCAGTTTAGCATCAGGTCTCTATGGCTACACCTTC.

As concerns this clonotype: Being one base from a much bigger clone, this may be a read error. V and J are TRBV29-1 and TRBJ2-4; 11 bases match TRBD2. CDR1 is SQVTM and CDR2 is ANQGSEA in the germline V gene. This CDR3 is built from 13 residues. CDR3 region: CSAYLAGGGIRYF. The CDR3 DNA reads as TGCAGCGCCTATCTAGCGGGAGGTGGGATTCGGTACTTC.